This is a list of T cell receptor beta chains from one sample in a study of blood T cell repertoires in COVID-19. Clones were sequenced by immunoSEQ multiplex PCR, and TCRdb holds only the in-frame ones, with some missing. The table has 200,000 to 250,000 clones, less than 90% seen once. What was sequenced was peripheral blood. Receptors were obtained from a woman over 75 with active or convalescent COVID-19. Each CDR3 is given with its conserved first and last residue. A D gene is named only where the DNA matches it firmly. Only part of the rows carry a size: once, few, many, or a class if the clone is expanded.

abundance,j_gene,v_gene,d_gene,CDR3aa,CDR3nt
NA,TRBJ2-1,TRBV11-2,TRBD2,CASSLGTSAFNEQFF,TGTGCCAGCAGCTTAGGGACTAGCGCCTTCAATGAGCAGTTCTTC
NA,TRBJ1-5,TRBV6-5,TRBD1,CASSKDRGHQPQHF,TGTGCCAGCAGCAAAGACAGGGGGCATCAGCCCCAGCATTTT
NA,TRBJ2-3,TRBV5-4,TRBD1,CASSPTGTGGGTDTQYF,TGTGCCAGCAGCCCCACCGGGACAGGGGGCGGCACAGATACGCAGTATTTT
NA,TRBJ2-7,TRBV19,TRBD2,CASSPFGRARNEQYF,TGTGCCAGTAGTCCTTTCGGGAGGGCGAGGAACGAGCAGTACTTC
NA,TRBJ1-6,TRBV27,TRBD1,CASRTGTGSPLHF,TGTGCCAGCAGGACAGGGACGGGATCACCCCTCCACTTT
NA,TRBJ2-7,TRBV27,NA,CASSLNLRTATEEQYF,TGTGCCAGCAGTTTAAACCTCCGGACAGCTACGGAGGAGCAGTACTTC
NA,TRBJ1-2,TRBV6-2/TRBV6-3,NA,CASSPGVYGYTF,TGTGCCAGCAGTCCCGGGGTCTATGGCTACACCTTC
NA,TRBJ2-2,TRBV6-5,NA,CASTGTGETTGELFF,TGTGCCAGCACGGGAACGGGAGAGACAACCGGGGAGCTGTTTTTT
NA,TRBJ1-6,TRBV11-2,TRBD1,CASMDRISYNSPLHF,TGTGCCAGCATGGACAGGATCTCCTATAATTCACCCCTCCACTTT
NA,TRBJ1-2,TRBV6-5,NA,CASSLLGTSGGGYTF,TGTGCCAGCAGTCTCCTGGGGACCTCGGGGGGTGGCTACACCTTC
NA,TRBJ2-5,TRBV19,TRBD2,CASSIDGRGPGGQETQYF,TGTGCCAGTAGTATCGACGGTCGTGGGCCGGGAGGGCAAGAGACCCAGTACTTC
NA,TRBJ2-7,TRBV5-6,NA,CASSLDFENRVFF,TGTGCCAGCAGCTTGGACTTCGAGAACAGGGTGTTTTTC
NA,TRBJ1-4,TRBV2,NA,CASRPPGNGKGGKLFF,TGTGCCAGCAGGCCGCCGGGGAACGGGAAAGGTGGAAAACTGTTTTTT
NA,TRBJ2-7,TRBV1,NA,CTSIYFREGQGPGEQYF,TGCACCAGCATCTATTTCCGGGAGGGACAGGGTCCGGGGGAGCAGTACTTC
NA,TRBJ2-5,TRBV19,NA,CASSIERQGYETQYF,TGTGCCAGTAGTATAGAGAGGCAGGGTTACGAGACCCAGTACTTC
NA,TRBJ2-1,TRBV3-1/TRBV3-2,NA,CASSYGTHPDNEQFF,TGTGCCAGCAGTTACGGGACTCATCCAGACAATGAGCAGTTCTTC
NA,TRBJ2-4,TRBV3-1/TRBV3-2,TRBD2,CASSQELLKGGRNIQYF,TGTGCCAGCAGCCAAGAACTCCTTAAGGGAGGGAGAAACATTCAGTACTTC
NA,TRBJ2-1,TRBV27,NA,CASSSWRRGGNEQFF,TGTGCCAGCAGTAGTTGGAGGCGGGGTGGCAATGAGCAGTTCTTC
once,TRBJ2-1,TRBV11-3,TRBD1,CASSSRQGNEQFF,TGTGCCAGCAGCTCCCGACAGGGGAATGAGCAGTTCTTC
NA,TRBJ1-2,TRBV18,NA,CASSPQLATENYGYTF,TGTGCCAGCTCACCACAGCTTGCGACAGAGAACTATGGCTACACCTTC
NA,TRBJ1-4,TRBV19,NA,CASSHIEAGRNEKLFF,TGTGCCAGTAGCCATATAGAGGCCGGTAGAAATGAAAAACTGTTTTTT
once,TRBJ2-5,TRBV15,NA,CATSRDGQRVKETQYF,TGTGCCACCAGCAGAGATGGCCAGCGGGTGAAAGAGACCCAGTACTTC
NA,TRBJ2-7,TRBV11-3,NA,CASSLYGRGSDEQYF,TGTGCCAGCAGCTTATATGGCAGGGGTTCGGACGAGCAGTACTTC
NA,TRBJ1-1,TRBV29-1,NA,CSVAATYTEAFF,TGCAGCGTTGCTGCGACTTACACTGAAGCTTTCTTT
NA,TRBJ2-7,TRBV7-2,TRBD1,CASSLGQQTYEQYF,TGTGCCAGCAGCTTGGGACAGCAGACCTACGAGCAGTACTTC
NA,TRBJ1-2,TRBV27,NA,CATSGAPNYGYTF,TGTGCCACCTCAGGGGCGCCTAACTATGGCTACACCTTC
NA,TRBJ1-2,TRBV19,NA,CASTQWQGNYGYTF,TGTGCCAGTACTCAATGGCAGGGAAACTATGGCTACACCTTC
NA,TRBJ1-1,TRBV5-5,NA,CASSYATGNTEAFF,TGTGCCAGCAGCTACGCGACAGGCAACACTGAAGCTTTCTTT
few,TRBJ1-4,TRBV7-2,NA,CASSFGGSGEKLFF,TGTGCCAGCAGCTTCGGCGGGTCGGGTGAAAAACTGTTTTTT
NA,TRBJ1-5,TRBV6-5,NA,CASSYGGGRNQPQHF,TGTGCCAGCAGTTACGGCGGAGGGCGCAATCAGCCCCAGCATTTT
once,TRBJ2-1,TRBV5-1,TRBD1,CASSFFGTDNEQFF,TGCGCCAGCAGCTTTTTCGGGACAGACAATGAGCAGTTCTTC
NA,TRBJ2-1,TRBV24-1,TRBD2,CATSDSKPSSGGPYNEQFF,TGTGCCACCAGTGATTCTAAACCATCTAGCGGGGGACCCTACAATGAGCAGTTCTTC
NA,TRBJ2-5,TRBV5-1,TRBD1,CASSSGTGEWETQYF,TGCGCCAGCAGCTCTGGGACAGGGGAGTGGGAGACCCAGTACTTC
NA,TRBJ1-1,TRBV2,NA,CASSVGRGNTEAFF,TGTGCCAGCAGCGTCGGCAGGGGGAACACTGAAGCTTTCTTT
NA,TRBJ2-5,TRBV6-5,NA,CASSYSQGTQETQYF,TGTGCCAGCAGTTACTCTCAGGGAACCCAAGAGACCCAGTACTTC
medium-sized,TRBJ2-7,TRBV7-6,TRBD2,CASSSLAGGHEQYF,TGTGCCAGCAGCTCACTAGCGGGAGGACACGAGCAGTACTTC
NA,TRBJ2-5,TRBV11-2,NA,CASSPGGAMETQYF,TGTGCCAGCAGCCCAGGAGGCGCTATGGAGACCCAGTACTTC
NA,TRBJ2-7,TRBV21-1,NA,CASSKGRGSYEQYF,TGTGCCAGCAGCAAGGGCAGGGGATCCTACGAGCAGTACTTC
NA,TRBJ1-4,TRBV3-1/TRBV3-2,TRBD1,CASSFNGQGKLFF,TGTGCCAGCAGTTTCAACGGACAGGGAAAACTGTTTTTT
NA,TRBJ1-3,TRBV7-9,NA,CASSLNPGYSGNTIYF,TGTGCCAGCAGCTTAAACCCGGGGTACTCTGGAAACACCATATATTTT
NA,TRBJ2-6,TRBV7-2,NA,CASSYLPTGRSGANVLTF,TGTGCCAGCAGCTACCTTCCGACAGGGAGGTCAGGGGCCAACGTCCTGACTTTC
once,TRBJ1-2,TRBV10-3,TRBD1,CAIFRDSSPYGYTF,TGTGCCATCTTCCGGGACAGCAGCCCCTATGGCTACACCTTC
NA,TRBJ2-5,TRBV7-7,NA,CASSFSGSETQYF,TGTGCTAGCAGCTTTTCGGGGTCCGAGACCCAGTACTTC
NA,TRBJ2-5,TRBV19,TRBD1,CATASGQGGETQYF,TGTGCCACCGCGTCGGGACAGGGTGGAGAGACCCAGTACTTC
few,TRBJ2-1,TRBV9,NA,CASSVGGSGSYNEQFF,TGTGCCAGCAGCGTAGGCGGTAGCGGCTCCTACAATGAGCAGTTCTTC
NA,TRBJ2-1,TRBV4-1,NA,CASTISPGEAVGNEQFF,TGCGCCAGCACCATAAGCCCAGGAGAAGCGGTGGGCAATGAGCAGTTCTTC
NA,TRBJ1-5,TRBV6-1,TRBD1,CASSEAGGLGNQPQHF,TGTGCCAGCAGTGAAGCAGGGGGCCTTGGCAATCAGCCCCAGCATTTT
NA,TRBJ2-1,TRBV7-7,TRBD1,CASSLQGQGSGEQFF,TGTGCCAGCAGCTTACAAGGACAGGGTTCGGGTGAGCAGTTCTTC
NA,TRBJ2-1,TRBV4-3,NA,CASSQGFTVSSYNEQFF,TGCGCCAGCAGCCAAGGGTTCACAGTTTCCTCCTACAATGAGCAGTTCTTC
NA,TRBJ2-5,TRBV6-5,TRBD2,CASSNGRGEKTQYF,TGTGCCAGCAGTAACGGGAGGGGGGAGAAGACCCAGTACTTC
NA,TRBJ2-3,TRBV18,NA,CASSPFTIRTAPVRDTQYF,TGTGCCAGCTCACCTTTTACGATACGGACTGCTCCCGTCCGGGATACGCAGTATTTT
NA,TRBJ2-1,TRBV5-1,TRBD2,CASSGRSPGTSGSVGDYNEQFF,TGCGCCAGCAGCGGACGATCTCCCGGGACTAGCGGGAGTGTTGGGGACTACAATGAGCAGTTCTTC